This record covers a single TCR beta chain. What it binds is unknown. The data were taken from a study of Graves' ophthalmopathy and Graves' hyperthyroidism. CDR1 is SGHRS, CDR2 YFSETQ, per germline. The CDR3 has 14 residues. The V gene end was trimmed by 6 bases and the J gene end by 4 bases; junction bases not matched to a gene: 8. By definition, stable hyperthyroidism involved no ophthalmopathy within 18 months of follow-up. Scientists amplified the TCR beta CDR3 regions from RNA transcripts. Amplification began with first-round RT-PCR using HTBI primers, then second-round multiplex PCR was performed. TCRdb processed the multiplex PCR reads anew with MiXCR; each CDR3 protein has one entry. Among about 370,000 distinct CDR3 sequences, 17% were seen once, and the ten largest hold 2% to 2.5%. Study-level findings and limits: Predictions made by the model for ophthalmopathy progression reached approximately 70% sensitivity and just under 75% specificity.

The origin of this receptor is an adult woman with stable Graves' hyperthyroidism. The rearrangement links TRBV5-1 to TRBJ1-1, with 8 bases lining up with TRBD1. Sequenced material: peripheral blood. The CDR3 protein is CASTQGVLSTEAFF. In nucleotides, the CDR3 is TGCGCCAGCACACAGGGGGTTTTGAGCACTGAAGCTTTCTTT.